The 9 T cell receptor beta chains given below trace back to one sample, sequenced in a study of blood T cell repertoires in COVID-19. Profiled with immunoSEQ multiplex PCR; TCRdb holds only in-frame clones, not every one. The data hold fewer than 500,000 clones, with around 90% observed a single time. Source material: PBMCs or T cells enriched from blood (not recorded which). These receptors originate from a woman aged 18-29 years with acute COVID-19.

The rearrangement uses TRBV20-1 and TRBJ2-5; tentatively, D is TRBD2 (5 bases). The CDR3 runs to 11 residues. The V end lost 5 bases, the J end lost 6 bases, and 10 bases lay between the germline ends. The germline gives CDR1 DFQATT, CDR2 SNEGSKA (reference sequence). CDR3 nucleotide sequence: TGCAGTGCTCTATCGGGGAAGACCCAGTACTTC. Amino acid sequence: CSALSGKTQYF.

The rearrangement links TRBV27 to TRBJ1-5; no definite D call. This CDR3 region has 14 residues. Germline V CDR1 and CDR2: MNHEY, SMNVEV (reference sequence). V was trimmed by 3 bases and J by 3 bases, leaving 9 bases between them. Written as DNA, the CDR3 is TGTGCCAGCAGTTTCCACGGGGACAATCAGCCCCAGCATTTT. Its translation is CASSFHGDNQPQHF.

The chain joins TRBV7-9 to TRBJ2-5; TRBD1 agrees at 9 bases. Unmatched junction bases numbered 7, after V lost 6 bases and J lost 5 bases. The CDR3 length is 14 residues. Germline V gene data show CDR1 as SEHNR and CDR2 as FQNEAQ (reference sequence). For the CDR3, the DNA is TGTGCCAGCAGTACCGGGACAGGGTCGGAGACCCAGTACTTC. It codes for CASSTGTGSETQYF.

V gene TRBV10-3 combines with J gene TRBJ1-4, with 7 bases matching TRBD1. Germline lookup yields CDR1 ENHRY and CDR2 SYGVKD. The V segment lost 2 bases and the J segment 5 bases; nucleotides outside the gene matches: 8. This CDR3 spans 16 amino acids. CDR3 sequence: CAISEGDSQLNEKLFF. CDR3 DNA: TGTGCCATCAGTGAGGGGGACAGCCAACTCAATGAAAAACTGTTTTTT.

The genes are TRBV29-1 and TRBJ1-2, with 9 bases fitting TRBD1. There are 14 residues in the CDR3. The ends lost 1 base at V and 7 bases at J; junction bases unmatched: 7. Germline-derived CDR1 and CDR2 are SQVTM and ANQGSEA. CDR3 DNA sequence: TGCAGCGTTGAAGGACAGGGGGGTGGACGTGGCTACACCTTC. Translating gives CSVEGQGGGRGYTF.

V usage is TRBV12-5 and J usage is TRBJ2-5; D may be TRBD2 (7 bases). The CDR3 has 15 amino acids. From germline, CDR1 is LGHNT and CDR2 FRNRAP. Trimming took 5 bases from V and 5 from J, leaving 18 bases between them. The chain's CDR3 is CASGPPSGGTETQYF. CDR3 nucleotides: TGTGCTAGTGGTCCTCCCTCGGGGGGCACGGAGACCCAGTACTTC.

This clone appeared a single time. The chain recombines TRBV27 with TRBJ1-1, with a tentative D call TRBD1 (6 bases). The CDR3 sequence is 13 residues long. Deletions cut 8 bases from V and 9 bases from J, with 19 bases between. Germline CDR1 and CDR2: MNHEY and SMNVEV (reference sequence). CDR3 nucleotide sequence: TGTGCCAGCGGGTCGAACCGGGACACGAAAGCTTTCTTT. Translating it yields CASGSNRDTKAFF.

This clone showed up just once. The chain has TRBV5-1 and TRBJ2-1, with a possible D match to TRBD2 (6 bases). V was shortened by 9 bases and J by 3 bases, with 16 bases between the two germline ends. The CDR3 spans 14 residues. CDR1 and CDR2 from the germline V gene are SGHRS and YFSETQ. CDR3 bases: TGCGCCAACTATAGCGGCGGAAACTACAATGAGCAGTTCTTC. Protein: CANYSGGNYNEQFF.

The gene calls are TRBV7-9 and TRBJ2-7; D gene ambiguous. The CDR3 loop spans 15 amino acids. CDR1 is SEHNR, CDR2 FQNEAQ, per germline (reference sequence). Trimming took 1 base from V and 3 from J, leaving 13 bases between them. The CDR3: CASSLGEAGNYEQYF. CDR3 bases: TGTGCCAGCAGCTTAGGTGAGGCTGGAAACTACGAGCAGTACTTC.